The T cell receptor (beta chain) under discussion was sequenced for a study of cytomegalovirus exposure and HLA in healthy donors. General study findings and limits: With high specificity and sensitivity, the classifier reportedly diagnosed cytomegalovirus status. Later analysis found that TCR beta chains associated with HLA were more clonally expanded than other, equally common chains.

With respect to this clone: Its antigen is unidentified.

PCR primers comprised 60 Vbeta and 13 Jbeta primers. Some clones are missing from TCRdb's copy, which holds only in-frame ones; the method was immunoSEQ multiplex PCR. The sample includes over 150,000 clones, around 80% seen only once; the top ten take about 13%. Germline CDR1 is SEHNR and CDR2 is FQNEAQ (reference sequence). The CDR3 runs to 15 residues. V was pared by 5 bases and J by 8 bases, with 10 bases of the junction left unmatched. The source is a man aged 25 to 40 in good health and CMV-seropositive. The chain links TRBV7-9 to TRBJ1-4, with 8 positions matching TRBD1. Sequencing input: PBMCs. CDR3 DNA: TGTGCCAGCAGCCCGTCGGACAGGGCGGTGGAAAAACTGTTTTTT. Amino acid sequence: CASSPSDRAVEKLFF.